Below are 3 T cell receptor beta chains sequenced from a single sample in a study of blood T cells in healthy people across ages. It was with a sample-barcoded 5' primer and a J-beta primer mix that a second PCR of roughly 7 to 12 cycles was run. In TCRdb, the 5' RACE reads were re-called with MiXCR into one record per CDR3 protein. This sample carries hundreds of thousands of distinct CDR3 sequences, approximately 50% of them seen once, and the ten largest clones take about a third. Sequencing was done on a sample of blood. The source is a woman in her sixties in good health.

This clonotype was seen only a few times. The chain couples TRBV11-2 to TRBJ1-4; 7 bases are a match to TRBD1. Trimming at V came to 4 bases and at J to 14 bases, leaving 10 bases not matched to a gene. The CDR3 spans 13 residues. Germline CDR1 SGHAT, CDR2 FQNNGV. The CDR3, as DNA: TGTGCCAGCAGCTCCTATGCCGACAGGGCCCTGTTTTTT. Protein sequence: CASSSYADRALFF.

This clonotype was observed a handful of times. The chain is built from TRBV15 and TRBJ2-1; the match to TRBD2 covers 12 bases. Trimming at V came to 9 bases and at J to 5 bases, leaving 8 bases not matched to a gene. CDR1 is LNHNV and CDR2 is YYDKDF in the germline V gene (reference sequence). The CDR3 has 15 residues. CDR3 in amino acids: CATRTSGNLDNEQFF. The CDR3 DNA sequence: TGTGCCACTAGGACTAGCGGGAACCTTGACAATGAGCAGTTCTTC.

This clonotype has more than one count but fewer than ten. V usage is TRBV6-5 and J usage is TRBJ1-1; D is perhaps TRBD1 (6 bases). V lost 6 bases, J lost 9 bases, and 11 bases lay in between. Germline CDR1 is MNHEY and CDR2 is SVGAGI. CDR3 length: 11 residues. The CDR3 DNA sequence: TGTGCCAGCAGCGCCGACAGGAAAGCTTTCTTT. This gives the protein CASSADRKAFF.